The entry below describes one T cell receptor (beta chain). Its antigen is unknown. This entry is derived from a study of cytomegalovirus exposure and HLA in healthy donors. Points from the study as a whole: The listing of roughly 160 TCR beta chains classed them as cytomegalovirus-associated.

Produced via immunoSEQ multiplex PCR; TCRdb's table is partial and in-frame only. Among some 110,000 clones listed, 94% were seen once. The CDR3 consists of 13 residues. CDR1 and CDR2 from the germline V gene are SNHLY and FYNNEI. The V end was cut by 8 bases, the J end by 1 base, with 9 bases between. The material sequenced was PBMCs. The V and J genes are TRBV2 and TRBJ1-5; D might be TRBD1 (6 bases). The receptor comes from a young woman in good health and CMV-seronegative. The CDR3 spells CASGQSSNQPQHF. DNA for the CDR3: TGTGCCAGCGGACAGAGCAGCAATCAGCCCCAGCATTTT. The complete variable domain, with remaining parts taken from reference TRBV2 and TRBJ1-5, reads EPEVTQTPSHQVTQMGQEVILRCVPISNHLYFYWYRQILGQKVEFLVSFYNNEISEKSEIFDDQFSVERPDGSNFTLKIRSTKLEDSAMYFCASGQSSNQPQHFGDGTRLSIL.